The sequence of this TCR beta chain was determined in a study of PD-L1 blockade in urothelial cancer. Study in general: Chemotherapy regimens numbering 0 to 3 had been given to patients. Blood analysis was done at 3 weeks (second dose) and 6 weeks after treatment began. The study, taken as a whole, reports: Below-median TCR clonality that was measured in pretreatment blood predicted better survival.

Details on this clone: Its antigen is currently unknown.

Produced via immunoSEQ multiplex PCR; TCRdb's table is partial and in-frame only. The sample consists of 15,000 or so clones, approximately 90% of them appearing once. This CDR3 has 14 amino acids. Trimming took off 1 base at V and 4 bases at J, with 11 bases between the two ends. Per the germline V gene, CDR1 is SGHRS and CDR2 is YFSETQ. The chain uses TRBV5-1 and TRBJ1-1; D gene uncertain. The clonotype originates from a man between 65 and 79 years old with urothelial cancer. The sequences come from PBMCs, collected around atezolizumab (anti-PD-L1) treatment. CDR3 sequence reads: CASSLFSEGTEAFF. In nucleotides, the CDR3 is TGCGCCAGCAGCTTGTTTTCGGAGGGCACTGAAGCTTTCTTT.